These 21 T cell receptor beta chains originate from one sample sequenced in a study of T cell responses to AZD1222 COVID-19 vaccine. Some clones are missing from TCRdb's copy, which holds only in-frame ones; the method was immunoSEQ multiplex PCR. Of 150,000 to 200,000 clones in the sample, almost 90% were seen once. The sample was peripheral blood, taken 28 days after the second AZD1222 dose. The source is an adult who received the AZD1222 COVID-19 vaccine.

This rearrangement joins TRBV6-5 to TRBJ1-5, with a tentative D call TRBD1 (5 bases). CDR1 is MNHEY and CDR2 is SVGAGI in the germline V gene. The CDR3 is made up of 15 amino acids. V was trimmed by 0 bases and J by 5 bases, leaving 11 bases between them. CDR3 sequence reads: CASSYSGGNDQPQHF. DNA for the CDR3: TGTGCCAGCAGTTACTCGGGGGGGAACGATCAGCCCCAGCATTTT.

The chain recombines TRBV6-1 with TRBJ2-6, with D uncertain. Between the trimmed V and J ends, which lost 2 bases and 0 bases, there was a span of 5 bases. The CDR3 totals 15 residues. Germline V lookup: CDR1 MNHNS, CDR2 SASEGT. CDR3 region: CASSEQVSGANVLTF. The CDR3, as DNA: TGTGCCAGCAGTGAACAGGTCTCTGGGGCCAACGTCCTGACTTTC.

This sequence joins TRBV12-3 or TRBV12-4 and TRBJ1-1; unclear D gene. The CDR3 spans 13 residues. The V end lost 7 bases, the J end lost 8 bases, and 17 bases lay between the germline ends. As DNA, the CDR3 is TGTGCCAGCACCCGCCGGAGGGCGGGGGAAGCTTTCTTT. Protein: CASTRRRAGEAFF.

The chain carries TRBV18 and TRBJ1-1; 9 bases line up with TRBD1. V was clipped by 6 bases and J by 1 base; unmatched bases: 12. Germline V lookup: CDR1 KGHSH, CDR2 LQKENI. The CDR3 is 17 residues long. The DNA for the CDR3 is TGTGCCAGCTCCGCGGACAGGGGTGGGTCGAAGAACACTGAAGCTTTCTTT. Its translation: CASSADRGGSKNTEAFF.

V and J are TRBV6-5 and TRBJ1-6; TRBD1 matches at 9 bases. This CDR3 spans 13 amino acids. Losses at the gene ends were 6 bases for V and 7 bases for J; bases not matched to a gene: 1. CDR1 is MNHEY, CDR2 SVGAGI, per germline. In DNA, the CDR3 is TGTGCCAGCAGCGGACAGGGGAATTCACCCCTCCACTTT. It specifies CASSGQGNSPLHF.

The chain is built from TRBV2 and TRBJ2-2; D is possibly TRBD2 (6 bases). The germline CDR1 and CDR2 sequences are SNHLY and FYNNEI. The CDR3 contains 18 residues. Deletions cut 1 base from V and 0 bases from J, with 15 bases between. As DNA, the CDR3 is TGTGCCAGCAGTGAAGGAGGAGGGCGAGGGCCGAACACCGGGGAGCTGTTTTTT. It encodes CASSEGGGRGPNTGELFF.

The chain carries TRBV7-3 and TRBJ2-3; weak D call: TRBD1 (6 bases). Germline CDR1 and CDR2: SGHTA and FQGTGA. The germline V and J ends were trimmed by 5 bases and 3 bases, with 9 bases remaining between them. The CDR3 has 13 residues. CDR3 DNA sequence: TGTGCCAGCAGCCTACAGGGAACAGATACGCAGTATTTT. Translating it yields CASSLQGTDTQYF.

The chain joins TRBV5-8 to TRBJ2-7, with D possibly being TRBD1 (8 bases). V was shortened by 3 bases and J by 2 bases, with 15 bases between the two germline ends. From germline, CDR1 is SGHTS and CDR2 YDEGEE. The CDR3 is 15 amino acids. The CDR3, as DNA: TGTGCCAGCAGCTGGGGGGGGACAGGTGCCTACGAGCAGTACTTC. Translated, it gives CASSWGGTGAYEQYF.

This chain joins TRBV5-1 and TRBJ1-2; the D gene is possibly TRBD1 (5 bases). Trimming left V 1 base short and J 0 bases short, with 7 bases between. Per the germline V gene, CDR1 is SGHRS and CDR2 is YFSETQ. The CDR3 consists of 14 residues. CDR3: CASSLLQANYGYTF. CDR3 sequence (DNA): TGCGCCAGCAGCTTGTTACAGGCTAACTATGGCTACACCTTC.

A word on this clone: This sample includes further DNA sequences coding for the same CDR3. The chain has TRBV7-9 and TRBJ1-1; unclear D gene. The germline gives CDR1 SEHNR, CDR2 FQNEAQ (reference sequence). V lost 1 base, J lost 5 bases, and 8 bases lay in between. The CDR3 has 13 residues. The CDR3 is CASSLEGGTEAFF. DNA of the CDR3: TGTGCCAGCAGCTTAGAAGGAGGGACTGAAGCTTTCTTT.

This clone was recorded only once. The chain has TRBV6-5 and TRBJ2-5, with a weak D call TRBD1 (5 bases). CDR3 length equals 14 residues. Deletions cut 5 bases from V and 4 bases from J, with 14 bases between. Germline-derived CDR1 and CDR2 are MNHEY and SVGAGI. CDR3: CASSTRSGLETQYF. CDR3 DNA sequence: TGTGCCAGCAGTACTCGTTCAGGGTTAGAGACCCAGTACTTC.

This clone was seen just once. The chain uses TRBV6-1 and TRBJ1-4, with D unclear. There are 12 residues in the CDR3. In germline, CDR1 is MNHNS, CDR2 SASEGT. Trimming took 3 bases from V and 8 from J, leaving 7 bases between them. In nucleotides, the CDR3 is TGTGCCAGCAGTGATGGCGCGGAAAAACTGTTTTTT. Translating it yields CASSDGAEKLFF.

The chain combines TRBV15 with TRBJ1-1; D not certain. Germline V gives CDR1 LNHNV, CDR2 YYDKDF (reference sequence). Trimming took 0 bases from V and 11 from J, leaving 16 bases between them. CDR3 length: 14 amino acids. CDR3 DNA sequence: TGTGCCACCAGCAGAGATCTGAACAATCCCGTCGCTTTCTTT. Translating it yields CATSRDLNNPVAFF.

DNA for the CDR3: TGTGCCAGCAGCAAAGTGCGACAGGGGCCTGACGAGCAGTACTTC. This sequence encodes CASSKVRQGPDEQYF. The chain couples TRBV21-1 to TRBJ2-7; the table names TRBD1, a call not compared with the DNA. TRBV21-1 is a recognized pseudogene. The CDR3 length is 15 residues.

In DNA, the CDR3 is TGTGCCAGCAGCTTAGCGAGCCAGATGGGAGGCTACACCTTC. This gives the protein CASSLASQMGGYTF. The chain is built from TRBV7-2 and TRBJ1-2; D is ambiguous. CDR3 length equals 14 residues. V shed 0 bases and J shed 8 bases, with 13 bases lying between them. The germline gives CDR1 SGHTA, CDR2 FQGNSA.

This clone came up a few times. V gene TRBV5-1 combines with J gene TRBJ1-3; D is perhaps TRBD1 (5 bases). Between the trimmed V and J ends, which lost 1 base and 0 bases, there was a span of 14 bases. The CDR3 is made up of 17 amino acids. Germline V gene sequence: CDR1 SGHRS, CDR2 YFSETQ. The CDR3 reads CASSLSSRENSGNTIYF. The DNA of the CDR3 is TGCGCCAGCAGCTTGTCATCCAGGGAGAACTCTGGAAACACCATATATTTT.

This clone was observed once. The V gene is TRBV6-5, the J gene TRBJ1-6; 7 nucleotides line up with TRBD1. The germline V gene encodes CDR1 MNHEY and CDR2 SVGAGI. V was pared by 8 bases and J by 4 bases, with 2 bases of the junction left unmatched. The CDR3 is made up of 13 amino acids. CDR3 in DNA: TGTGCCAGCCGGACAGGTTATAATTCACCCCTCCACTTT. Its protein product is CASRTGYNSPLHF.

The CDR3 bases are TGTGCCAGCAGCTTAGACGTGATGGTAGGCTACACCTTC. Amino acid sequence: CASSLDVMVGYTF. The chain has TRBV7-9 and TRBJ1-2; no clear D gene. Trimming pared 1 base from V and 8 bases from J, leaving 11 bases between. Germline values: CDR1 SEHNR, CDR2 FQNEAQ (reference sequence). This CDR3 has 13 residues.

This clone was picked up a small number of times. CDR3 sequence (DNA): TGTGCCAGCAGCCCAAACCCGGCTGGATACGAGCAGTACTTC. Encoded protein: CASSPNPAGYEQYF. V and J are TRBV7-2 and TRBJ2-7; D ambiguous. The V gene's germline CDR1 is SGHTA and CDR2 FQGNSA. The CDR3 consists of 14 residues. V was clipped by 5 bases and J by 4 bases, with 15 bases between them.

The CDR3 here is CASSYGQSSYNEQFF. The CDR3 nucleotides are TGTGCCAGCAGTTACGGACAGAGCTCCTACAATGAGCAGTTCTTC. The chain joins TRBV6-5 to TRBJ2-1, with TRBD1 as a possible D gene (6 bases). Germline CDR1 is MNHEY and CDR2 is SVGAGI. V lost 2 bases, J lost 0 bases, and 8 bases lay in between. This CDR3 contains 15 residues.

The J gene is TRBJ1-4, the V gene TRBV20-1, with TRBD1 as a possible D gene (5 bases). The CDR3 loop spans 15 amino acids. V was pared by 3 bases and J by 9 bases, with 20 bases between. Germline assignment: CDR1 DFQATT and CDR2 SNEGSKA (reference sequence). DNA for the CDR3: TGCAGTGCTAGTAGGCCCCAGGGAGGTAGCAAAAAACTGTTTTTT. It specifies CSASRPQGGSKKLFF.